This T cell receptor (beta chain) was obtained from a study of human T cells and chemical hapten exposure. Individual cDNA molecules (in the library) carried attached unique molecular identifiers. TCRdb re-analysed the RACE reads in MiXCR, keeping a single row per CDR3 protein. The sample yields about 89,000 distinct CDR3 sequences, roughly 9.6% seen once. This CDR3 has 13 amino acids. Germline CDR1 ENHRY, CDR2 SYGVKD. Trimming cost V 10 bases and J 2 bases, with 14 bases left between them. Findings and caveats of the study: Higher patch test scores went with higher counts of PT1 expanded TCRs. As the donors had alopecia, their immune response may differ from healthy people's.

Time point noted: patch test 2, 6 weeks after DPC sensitization. The sample's treatment: therapeutic diphenylcyclopropenone sensitization with weekly scalp DPC. A remark on this clonotype: Its antigen remains unknown.

The gene calls are TRBV10-3 and TRBJ2-5; no clear D. This TCR derives from a man aged 35-49 years with alopecia areata. Some clones in this sample may be carry-over from other donors' samples. Sequences were derived from whole blood, sampled in connection with sensitization to the hapten diphenylcyclopropenone (DPC). CDR3 loop: CASRPLLQETQYF. The CDR3 DNA follows: TGTGCCAGCAGGCCCCTACTTCAAGAGACCCAGTACTTC.